The entry below gives a single T cell receptor (beta chain) sequence along with its context. Assay: immunoSEQ multiplex PCR; the TCRdb copy retains only in-frame clones and omits some. Seen here are roughly 11,000 clones, around four fifths observed once, and the top ten hold roughly 29%. The sample comes from a study of OX40 agonist ivuxolimab in advanced cancers. The V and J ends lost 3 bases and 2 bases, in that order; junction bases with no gene match: 4. Germline CDR1 and CDR2: SNHLY and FYNNEI. The CDR3 is 15 amino acids. The rearrangement joins TRBV2 to TRBJ2-1, with 7 bases aligning to TRBD2. The origin of this receptor is an adult with an advanced solid tumor such as melanoma, head and neck, liver or kidney cancer. The sample consisted of CD4+ or CD8+ T cells sorted from blood, taken in a trial of the OX40 agonist ivuxolimab. CDR3: CASSEGGGPYNEQFF. The CDR3 DNA follows: TGTGCCAGCAGTGAGGGGGGGGGACCCTACAATGAGCAGTTCTTC.